This T cell receptor (beta chain) emerged from a study of PD-1 blockade in classical Hodgkin lymphoma (TCRdb year 2020). A note on the overall study: Nivolumab dosing was 3 mg/kg intravenously every 2 weeks, continuing until either disease progression or unacceptable toxicity. The study used CyTOF and TCR beta sequencing to define a peripheral blood immune signature of response to PD-1 blockade in classical Hodgkin lymphoma.

Results and caveats for the whole study, not just this receptor: The study covered only a single clinical trial cohort, and the causes of the repertoire differences, possibly disease activity or prior therapy, were still not defined. Baseline diversity similar to that of newly diagnosed patients was observed in trial patients achieving complete response, whereas significantly lower diversity was observed in partial responders and progressors. Newly diagnosed patients were reported to have lower baseline TCR diversity than healthy donors, and relapsed/refractory patients were reported to have lower baseline TCR diversity still. Diversity was lower in patients who began nivolumab less than 1 year after ASCT, so these patients were left out of later analyses to avoid confounding by immune reconstitution. A significant rise by C4D1 was seen in CD4+ but not CD8+ TCR diversity (p=0.0027 vs p=0.16), with the rise being most apparent in complete responders (p=0.02).

For this clone: Its antigen is currently not known. No clone much larger than this one lies a single base away; base qualities are absent.

The sample's time point, from its label and the paper: cycle 4 day 1 (C4D1), after more than 5 weeks of nivolumab. Every trial patient had relapsed after autologous stem cell transplantation, and cohorts A, B and C differed in prior brentuximab vedotin exposure. The trial cohort included fewer than 65 patients with relapsed/refractory classical Hodgkin lymphoma, and each patient had a best overall response of complete response, partial response or progressive disease. In the multi-cohort phase II CheckMate 205 trial, trial patients received single-agent nivolumab. An independent review committee assessed best overall response by applying the 2007 International Working Group response criteria. Trial PBMCs were collected just before the start of nivolumab (C1D1) and during therapy at cycle 2 day 1 and cycle 4 day 1. Peripheral blood was collected in 8 mL Vacutainer Cell Preparation Tubes, from which PBMCs were isolated by centrifugation and then cryopreserved.

The Qiagen DNeasy kit was used to extract genomic DNA both from unsorted PBMCs and from the negatively selected CD4+ and CD8+ fractions. TCR beta CDR3 regions were subjected to amplification by immunoSEQ multiplex PCR with primers that anneal to V and J segments. A synthetic immune receptor repertoire was used to minimize amplification bias, and remaining bias was computationally removed after sequencing. From the authors' description of their analysis: Repertoire diversity was quantified as the Shannon entropy index using custom Python scripts. Unsorted, CD4+ and CD8+ repertoires were analyzed separately, except for combined analyses in which CD4+ and CD8+ sequences were merged in silico. A clone was considered expanded if an increase in frequency of at least 2-fold after treatment relative to C1D1 was found, and a pseudocount of 0.5 was applied to clones undetected at baseline. Singleton clones were defined as clones with 0 or 1 copy at C1D1, and non-singleton clones were defined as clones with 2 or more copies. Clones expanded in unsorted samples were annotated as CD4+, CD8+ or unknown by matching protein sequences in sorted samples from the same patient. Wilcoxon tests on paired samples were used to test diversity changes from C1D1 to C4D1. TCRdb limited this immuneACCESS table to in-frame rearrangements with V and J called. A share of clones is missing; checked studies link under half to unresolved V genes, and the rest is unexplained. For V, J and clone size, that table is used; D and trimming come from the DNA. The table for this sample lists about 27,000 clones; 72% of them were counted only once. Jointly, the top ten make up approximately 3.6% of the sample.

This receptor was identified in a human donor with classical Hodgkin lymphoma. This specimen consisted of peripheral blood mononuclear cells (PBMCs), obtained before the fourth cycle of nivolumab.

The DNA is TGTGCCAGCAGTTTCCACGCAGGGGGAACAGCCAAAAACATTCAGTACTTC. Translated, it gives CASSFHAGGTAKNIQYF. The chain is made from TRBV27 and TRBJ2-4, and TRBD1 matches 7 of the central bases. Counted from cysteine to phenylalanine, this CDR3 has 17 amino acids. The entry retains the CDR3 DNA only, 51 bases that are in frame from base 1. CDR1 and CDR2 (MNHEY, SMNVEV) derive from the germline V gene (reference sequence). Trimming takes 3 bases off V and 0 bases off J; junction bases not matched to a gene: 8.